This T cell receptor (beta chain) was captured in a study of T cells after yellow fever vaccination. Study details: Preparing low-cell-number fractions relied on SMART-Seq v4 Ultra Low Input.

TCRdb redid the calling of the 5' RACE reads with MiXCR, one entry per CDR3 protein. Among 200,000 to 250,000 distinct CDR3 sequences listed, about 7.1% were seen once. Comment on this clonotype: Its antigen is still unknown.

CDR3 size: 15 residues. V was pared by 5 bases and J by 5 bases, with 6 bases of the junction left unmatched. Germline loops: CDR1 LGHDT, CDR2 YNNKEL (reference sequence). Whole-study results and caveats: Some clonotypes were seen in both the CD4 and the CD8 compartments. These made up a small share and likely arose from convergent recombination.

The specimen comprised CD4+ T cells sorted from PBMCs, sampled 15 days after the yellow fever booster vaccination. This clonotype was obtained from a man aged 30-40 years who received the YFV17D yellow fever vaccine. The V call is TRBV3-1, the J call TRBJ2-2, with 9 bases fitting TRBD2. The CDR3 reads CASSYRLAVTGELFF. In DNA form, the CDR3 reads TGTGCCAGCAGCTATAGACTAGCGGTGACCGGGGAGCTGTTTTTT.